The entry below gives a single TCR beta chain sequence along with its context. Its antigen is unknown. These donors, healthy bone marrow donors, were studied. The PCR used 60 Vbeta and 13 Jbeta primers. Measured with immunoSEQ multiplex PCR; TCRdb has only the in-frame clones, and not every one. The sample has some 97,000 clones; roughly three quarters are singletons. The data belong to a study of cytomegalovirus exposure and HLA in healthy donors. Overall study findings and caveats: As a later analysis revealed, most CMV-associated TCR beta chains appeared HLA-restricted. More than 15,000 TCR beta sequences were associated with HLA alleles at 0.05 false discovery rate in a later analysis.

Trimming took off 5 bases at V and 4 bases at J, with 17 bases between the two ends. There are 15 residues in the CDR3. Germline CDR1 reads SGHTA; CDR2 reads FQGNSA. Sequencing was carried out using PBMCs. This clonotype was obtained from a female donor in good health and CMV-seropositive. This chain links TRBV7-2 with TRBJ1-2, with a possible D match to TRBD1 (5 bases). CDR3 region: CASSPLKTVFYGYTF. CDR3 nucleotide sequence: TGTGCCAGCAGCCCACTAAAGACAGTATTCTATGGCTACACCTTC.